These T cell receptor beta chains were read from a single sample in a study of technical replicates of blood from a few donors. The data were produced by immunoSEQ multiplex PCR, yet TCRdb's version contains in-frame clones alone and is incomplete. Of approximately 92,000 clones detected, approximately 95% appear once; the ten largest clones hold over 0.2%. Input material: T cells isolated from PBMCs. The source of these receptors is a human donor in good health. The CDR3 runs from the conserved cysteine through the conserved F or W. D genes are given only for firm matches. Size values are once, few and many counts, or a class for expanded clones, and some rows have none.

-	-	TRBJ1-1	TRBV29-1	TGCAGCGCCCTGAAACTAATGGGGGGGGCCACTGAAGCTTTCTTT	CSALKLMGGATEAFF
TRBD2	-	TRBJ2-1	TRBV5-4	TGTGCCAGCAGCTGGGCGGCTAGCGGGAGGGATGAGCAGTTCTTC	CASSWAASGRDEQFF
-	once	TRBJ1-1	TRBV29-1	TGCAGCGTTGAGAGAGATGGGGGGACTCACACTGAAGCTTTCTTT	CSVERDGGTHTEAFF
-	-	TRBJ1-2	TRBV4-1	TGCGCCAGCAGCCAAGATCTCGCCAGGACTTACTATGGCTACACCTTC	CASSQDLARTYYGYTF
-	-	TRBJ2-5	TRBV21-1	TGTGCCAGCGGCGGAGGGGTCCAAGAGACCCAGTACTTC	CASGGGVQETQYF
-	-	TRBJ1-1	TRBV7-9	TGTGCCAGCAGCTTAGATTGGGCTCCGGGGACTTCCATGAACACTGAAGCTTTCTTT	CASSLDWAPGTSMNTEAFF
TRBD1	-	TRBJ2-7	TRBV14	TGTGCCAGCTCTCAAACAGGGGTCGCCAGCACCTACGAGCAGTACTTC	CASSQTGVASTYEQYF
-	-	TRBJ1-5	TRBV19	TGTGCCAGTACCGCGGCCCACTCCTTCAATCAGCCCCAGCATTTT	CASTAAHSFNQPQHF
-	-	TRBJ2-2	TRBV10-1	TGCGCCAGCAGTGAGTGGGCAACGAACACCGGGGAGCTGTTTTTT	CASSEWATNTGELFF
-	-	TRBJ1-1	TRBV11-3	TGTGCCAGCAGCTCCCAGGGTGTGAGGTTCTTT	CASSSQGVRFF
-	-	TRBJ2-5	TRBV5-1	TGCGCCAGCAGCTTACAGTACCAAGAGACCCAGTACTTC	CASSLQYQETQYF
-	-	TRBJ2-3	TRBV7-9	TGTGCCAGCAGCCCAGGACAGAGCACAGATACGCAGTATTTT	CASSPGQSTDTQYF
TRBD2	-	TRBJ2-3	TRBV25-1	TGTGCCAGCAGTCCCCTCGGGAGGAAGGGCGGAACAGATACGCAGTATTTT	CASSPLGRKGGTDTQYF
-	-	TRBJ2-3	TRBV11-3	TGTGCCAGCAGCTTAGGCGCAGGGGCCACAGATACGCAGTATTTT	CASSLGAGATDTQYF
-	-	TRBJ2-6	TRBV2	TGTGCCAGCAGTGAAGACCGAGCCTCTGGGGCCAACGTCCTGACTTTC	CASSEDRASGANVLTF
-	-	TRBJ2-1	TRBV6-5	TGTGCCAGCAGTAACCAGCGGGCCCCCTACAATGAGCAGTTCTTC	CASSNQRAPYNEQFF
-	-	TRBJ1-5	TRBV6-6	TGTGCCAGCAGTGTCGGAGGGTATAGCAATCAGCCCCAGCATTTT	CASSVGGYSNQPQHF
-	-	TRBJ2-3	TRBV11-2	TGTGCCAGCAGCTCATTTCTAGCTCCAGATACGCAGTATTTT	CASSSFLAPDTQYF
TRBD1	-	TRBJ1-6	TRBV9	TGTGCCAGCAGCCGGAGGGGGCAGGGGGTTAGGTCACCCCTCCACTTT	CASSRRGQGVRSPLHF
-	-	TRBJ1-1	TRBV7-9	TGTGCCAGCAGCTTATTAATGACTGAAGCTTTCTTT	CASSLLMTEAFF
-	-	TRBJ2-3	TRBV10-3	TGTGCCATCAGTGAGTCGAAGGGGACAGATACGCAGTATTTT	CAISESKGTDTQYF
TRBD1	-	TRBJ2-1	TRBV28	TGTGCCAGCAGTCCTATCCCCGGGACAGCAGACAATGAGCAGTTCTTC	CASSPIPGTADNEQFF
TRBD2	-	TRBJ2-2	TRBV7-2	TGTGCCAGCAGCTTTCCGGGACTAGGGGCCACGAACACCGGGGAGCTGTTTTTT	CASSFPGLGATNTGELFF
-	-	TRBJ2-4	TRBV9	TGTGCCAGCAGCCCCTGGGACACTTTAGCCAAAAACATTCAGTACTTC	CASSPWDTLAKNIQYF
TRBD2	-	TRBJ2-3	TRBV11-2	TGTGCCAGCAGCCCCGGGACTAGCGGGAGATATAAGGATACGCAGTATTTT	CASSPGTSGRYKDTQYF
-	-	TRBJ2-3	TRBV28	TGTGCCAGCAGTTTACCGTTCGGGAAGGGCACAGATACGCAGTATTTT	CASSLPFGKGTDTQYF
-	-	TRBJ2-7	TRBV10-3	TGTGCCATCAGGGAACCAGGGGTACCCTCCTACGAGCAGTACTTC	CAIREPGVPSYEQYF
-	-	TRBJ2-3	TRBV6-1	TGTGCCAGCAGTCGCGTCGCTAGCACAGATACGCAGTATTTT	CASSRVASTDTQYF
-	-	TRBJ2-7	TRBV14	TGTGCCAGCAGCCAATTCGGTCGAGAACCTTACGAGCAGTACTTC	CASSQFGREPYEQYF
-	-	TRBJ2-3	TRBV9	TGTGCCAGCAGCGCCGGAGTGGTCACAGATACGCAGTATTTT	CASSAGVVTDTQYF
TRBD1	-	TRBJ2-1	TRBV27	TGTGCCAGCAGGCCGACAGGGGTGTTGGACAATGAGCAGTTCTTC	CASRPTGVLDNEQFF
TRBD1	-	TRBJ1-4	TRBV6-5	TGTGCCAGCAATACCGGGACAGGAGGGGAAAAACTGTTTTTT	CASNTGTGGEKLFF
TRBD2	-	TRBJ2-3	TRBV5-1	TGCGCCAGCAGCCGAAGAAAGCTAGCGGGAGGAGGAACTAGCACAGATACGCAGTATTTT	CASSRRKLAGGGTSTDTQYF
TRBD2	-	TRBJ2-3	TRBV30	TGTGCCTGGAGTGTAGTGCGGACTAGCGGATACACAGATACGCAGTATTTT	CAWSVVRTSGYTDTQYF
-	once	TRBJ2-5	TRBV25-1	TGTGCCAGCAGTGACCGAGAGACCCAGTACTTC	CASSDRETQYF
-	-	TRBJ2-5	TRBV9	TGTGCCAGCACAAAGGGAGCGGGCAGGCAAGAGACCCAGTACTTC	CASTKGAGRQETQYF
TRBD2	-	TRBJ2-3	TRBV4-2	TGTGCCAGCAGCCAGATCTCCGGGACTAGCGGGAGCACAGATACGCAGTATTTT	CASSQISGTSGSTDTQYF
TRBD2	-	TRBJ2-3	TRBV27	TGTGCCAGCAGGCTAGCGGGGGGGGTCACAGATACGCAGTATTTT	CASRLAGGVTDTQYF
TRBD2	once	TRBJ2-7	TRBV23-1	TGCGCCGGCCAAGGGGCTAGCGGCAACTACGAGCAGTACTTC	CAGQGASGNYEQYF
-	-	TRBJ2-7	TRBV5-6	TGTGCCAACAGCTCACAGGGTAGGGACGAGCAGTACTTC	CANSSQGRDEQYF
-	-	TRBJ1-6	TRBV5-4	TGTGCCAGCGCTGAGGCAGGGTACCAATCACCCCTCCACTTT	CASAEAGYQSPLHF
TRBD2	-	TRBJ2-2	TRBV2	TGTGCCAGCAGTGAACCGGCGGGAGGTAACTCCGGGGAGCTGTTTTTT	CASSEPAGGNSGELFF
TRBD1	-	TRBJ2-7	TRBV19	TGTGCCAGTAGGTCAGGACAGGGGGGCTACGAGCAGTACTTC	CASRSGQGGYEQYF
TRBD2	once	TRBJ2-3	TRBV5-1	TGCGCCAGCAGCTTGATGGGACTAGCCACAGATACGCAGTATTTT	CASSLMGLATDTQYF
TRBD1	-	TRBJ2-3	TRBV9	TGTGCCAGCAGCGACCCACAGGGGGGACGCACAGATACGCAGTATTTT	CASSDPQGGRTDTQYF
-	-	TRBJ1-5	TRBV21-1	TGTGCCAGCAGCAGGAAGACAGGGTTAATTTGGCCCGAAGACTATAGCAATCAGCCCCAGCATTTT	CASSRKTGLIWPEDYSNQPQHF
TRBD1	-	TRBJ2-6	TRBV5-1	TGCGCCAGCAGCGGGGGACAGCTCTCTGGGGCCAACGTCCTGACTTTC	CASSGGQLSGANVLTF
-	-	TRBJ1-1	TRBV2	TGTGCCAGCAGCCCTGTTCGGTTCGGGAACACTGAAGCTTTCTTT	CASSPVRFGNTEAFF
-	-	TRBJ2-1	TRBV9	TGTGCCAGCAGCGCCTTTTGGGGGGTATCCTACAATGAGCAGTTCTTC	CASSAFWGVSYNEQFF
-	-	TRBJ1-4	TRBV5-1	TGCGCCAGCAGCGCGGGGACGGCTCGCCTGTATTCTAATGAAAAACTGTTTTTT	CASSAGTARLYSNEKLFF
-	-	TRBJ2-1	TRBV30	TGTGCCTGGAGTCAAGGACAGAGCTCCTACAATGAGCAGTTCTTC	CAWSQGQSSYNEQFF
-	-	TRBJ2-1	TRBV5-6	TGTGCCAGCAGCGACCCCCCCGCGGTCAGCTACAATGAGCAGTTCTTC	CASSDPPAVSYNEQFF
-	-	TRBJ1-1	TRBV5-8	TGTGCCAGCAGCACAGGTGTGTGGTTGGAAGCTTTCTTT	CASSTGVWLEAFF
-	-	TRBJ1-1	TRBV6-1	TGTGCCAGCAGTGAAGTGTATGGCAGGGTCGACACTGAAGCTTTCTTT	CASSEVYGRVDTEAFF
-	-	TRBJ2-7	TRBV27	TGTGCCAGCAGTTTAATACGGCAGCGCCCCTACGAGCAGTACTTC	CASSLIRQRPYEQYF
TRBD2	-	TRBJ2-4	TRBV11-2	TGTGCCAGCGCCCCCTTGGTAGCGGGAGGGAGGAACATTCAGTACTTC	CASAPLVAGGRNIQYF
TRBD2	-	TRBJ2-3	TRBV7-3	TGTGCCAGCAGCTCTAGCGGTGACACAGATACGCAGTATTTT	CASSSSGDTDTQYF